This is a list of T cell receptor beta chains from one sample in a study of CD8+ T cells in alopecia areata. TCRdb keeps only in-frame clones here, not all; method: immunoSEQ multiplex PCR. This table has approximately 280,000 clones, 55% to 70% appearing once. The specimen comprised CD4+ T cells sorted from blood, sampled at week 24, from a patient treated with tofacitinib. The receptors here all came from a human donor with alopecia areata. Each CDR3 is given with its conserved first and last residue. Each record gives: clone size, J gene, D gene, V gene, CDR3 protein, CDR3 DNA. D genes are given only for firm matches. Clone size, where shown, is once, few, many, or a class for clones that have expanded.

abundance: once; j_gene: TRBJ2-5; d_gene: -; v_gene: TRBV2; CDR3aa: CASSEQGSKETQYF; CDR3nt: TGTGCCAGCAGTGAACAGGGTTCAAAGGAGACCCAGTACTTC
abundance: -; j_gene: TRBJ1-2; d_gene: -; v_gene: TRBV4-3; CDR3aa: CASSQELGGEGHGYTF; CDR3nt: TGCGCCAGCAGCCAAGAGCTAGGGGGAGAGGGTCATGGCTACACCTTC
abundance: -; j_gene: TRBJ2-7; d_gene: TRBD2; v_gene: TRBV2; CDR3aa: CASRGLAAYEQYF; CDR3nt: TGTGCCAGCAGAGGACTAGCTGCCTACGAGCAGTACTTC
abundance: -; j_gene: TRBJ1-5; d_gene: -; v_gene: TRBV30; CDR3aa: CAWGLLNQPQHF; CDR3nt: TGTGCCTGGGGACTGTTAAATCAGCCCCAGCATTTT
abundance: few; j_gene: TRBJ2-3; d_gene: -; v_gene: TRBV29-1; CDR3aa: CSVEDGGDTQYF; CDR3nt: TGCAGCGTTGAAGATGGCGGGGATACGCAGTATTTT
abundance: -; j_gene: TRBJ1-6; d_gene: TRBD1; v_gene: TRBV19; CDR3aa: CASSTTGRGTVIYSYNSPLHF; CDR3nt: TGTGCCAGTAGTACCACCGGACGCGGGACAGTAATTTACTCCTATAATTCACCCCTCCACTTT
abundance: -; j_gene: TRBJ2-1; d_gene: TRBD2; v_gene: TRBV11-2; CDR3aa: CASSLVSGSGRDEQFF; CDR3nt: TGTGCCAGCAGCTTAGTTAGCGGGAGCGGCCGAGATGAGCAGTTCTTC
abundance: -; j_gene: TRBJ2-7; d_gene: TRBD2; v_gene: TRBV2; CDR3aa: CASLEMGLAGDYEQYF; CDR3nt: TGTGCCAGCCTTGAAATGGGACTAGCGGGGGACTACGAGCAGTACTTC
abundance: -; j_gene: TRBJ2-7; d_gene: -; v_gene: TRBV7-9; CDR3aa: CASSLGGDGAYEQYF; CDR3nt: TGTGCCAGCAGCTTAGGAGGGGACGGAGCCTACGAGCAGTACTTC
abundance: -; j_gene: TRBJ1-1; d_gene: TRBD1; v_gene: TRBV10-3; CDR3aa: CATNIQGAQNTEAFF; CDR3nt: TGTGCCACAAATATACAGGGGGCCCAGAACACTGAAGCTTTCTTT
abundance: -; j_gene: TRBJ2-1; d_gene: -; v_gene: TRBV7-9; CDR3aa: CASSQAEGAHNEQFF; CDR3nt: TGTGCCAGCAGCCAAGCGGAGGGGGCCCACAATGAGCAGTTCTTC
abundance: few; j_gene: TRBJ2-1; d_gene: -; v_gene: TRBV29-1; CDR3aa: CSVTQGRGYNEQFF; CDR3nt: TGCAGCGTGACCCAGGGGAGGGGATACAATGAGCAGTTCTTC
abundance: -; j_gene: TRBJ2-3; d_gene: -; v_gene: TRBV2; CDR3aa: CARGGGPLPADTQYF; CDR3nt: TGTGCCCGTGGGGGGGGGCCCCTTCCCGCAGATACGCAGTATTTT
abundance: -; j_gene: TRBJ2-4; d_gene: TRBD1; v_gene: TRBV6-5; CDR3aa: CASSFATGEENIQYF; CDR3nt: TGTGCCAGCAGCTTCGCTACAGGGGAAGAAAACATTCAGTACTTC
abundance: -; j_gene: TRBJ1-1; d_gene: -; v_gene: TRBV27; CDR3aa: CASSLSRGAHTEAFF; CDR3nt: TGTGCCAGCAGTTTATCGAGGGGGGCGCACACTGAAGCTTTCTTT
abundance: -; j_gene: TRBJ1-2; d_gene: -; v_gene: TRBV30; CDR3aa: CAWKNSPNYGYTF; CDR3nt: TGTGCCTGGAAAAATTCCCCTAACTATGGCTACACCTTC
abundance: -; j_gene: TRBJ2-5; d_gene: TRBD2; v_gene: TRBV7-8; CDR3aa: CASSLRFPGGTQETQYF; CDR3nt: TGTGCCAGCAGCTTACGATTTCCGGGAGGTACCCAAGAGACCCAGTACTTC
abundance: -; j_gene: TRBJ2-1; d_gene: -; v_gene: TRBV9; CDR3aa: CASSVEYSYNEQFF; CDR3nt: TGTGCCAGCAGCGTAGAATATTCCTACAATGAGCAGTTCTTC
abundance: -; j_gene: TRBJ2-5; d_gene: TRBD2; v_gene: TRBV30; CDR3aa: CAWSLPGGVQETQYF; CDR3nt: TGTGCCTGGAGTCTCCCTGGGGGGGTACAAGAGACCCAGTACTTC
abundance: few; j_gene: TRBJ1-5; d_gene: -; v_gene: TRBV5-6; CDR3aa: CASSFQGRQPQHF; CDR3nt: TGTGCCAGCAGCTTTCAGGGGCGACAGCCCCAGCATTTT
abundance: once; j_gene: TRBJ1-6; d_gene: -; v_gene: TRBV29-1; CDR3aa: CSVEGGSVNSPLHF; CDR3nt: TGCAGCGTTGAGGGGGGCTCCGTGAATTCACCCCTCCACTTT
abundance: -; j_gene: TRBJ1-4; d_gene: TRBD1; v_gene: TRBV15; CDR3aa: CATSRGDRGEKLFF; CDR3nt: TGTGCCACCAGCAGAGGGGACAGGGGCGAAAAACTGTTTTTT
abundance: few; j_gene: TRBJ1-6; d_gene: -; v_gene: TRBV18; CDR3aa: CASSPLDKNNSPLHF; CDR3nt: TGTGCCAGCTCACCACTGGACAAGAATAATTCACCCCTCCACTTT